One and the same sample provided the 29 T cell receptor beta chains below, sequenced in a study of T cells in Graves' hyperthyroidism and ophthalmopathy. TCR beta CDR3 region amplification was performed from RNA transcripts. First-round RT-PCR targeting the TCR CDR3 was performed with the HTBI primer set. TCRdb analysed the multiplex PCR reads with MiXCR anew, one entry per CDR3 protein. The data hold hundreds of thousands of distinct CDR3 sequences, with less than 25% observed a single time. Sequencing input: blood. All receptors derive from a man between 25 and 39 years old with Graves' ophthalmopathy.

In its sample, this clonotype was seen a few times. The chain uses TRBV6-1 and TRBJ1-1; D remains unclear. This CDR3 is built from 12 residues. In germline, CDR1 is MNHNS, CDR2 SASEGT. The V gene lost 6 bases and the J gene lost 5 bases, with 10 bases spanning the gap. Here the CDR3 reads CASRSVGTEAFF. The CDR3 nucleotides are TGTGCCAGCAGGTCCGTAGGGACTGAAGCTTTCTTT.

The sample holds a few counts of this clonotype. The V gene is TRBV7-2, the J gene TRBJ1-4; 7 bases are a match to TRBD1. The CDR3 spans 14 residues. V gave up 4 bases and J gave up 8 bases; unmatched junction bases: 7. Germline CDR1 reads SGHTA; CDR2 reads FQGNSA. The CDR3 is CASSSDRPQEKLFF. The CDR3 DNA sequence: TGTGCCAGCAGCTCGGACAGGCCCCAGGAAAAACTGTTTTTT.

With regard to this clonotype: The junction departs from the called germline gene at one end, perhaps through a read error. The chain combines TRBV4-1 with TRBJ2-5, with D maybe TRBD2 (6 bases). CDR1 and CDR2 from the germline V gene are MGHRA and YSYEKL. This CDR3 contains 17 residues. The CDR3 is CASSQGTSSTGGETQYF. CDR3 nucleotide sequence: TGTGCCAGCAGCCAAGGCACTAGCTCCACCGGCGGGGAGACCCAGTACTTC.

The sample holds a few counts of this clonotype. This chain connects TRBV19 to TRBJ2-7, with a tentative D call TRBD2 (6 bases). Per germline, CDR1 LNHDA and CDR2 SQIVND (reference sequence). The V gene lost 1 base and the J gene lost 5 bases, with 18 bases spanning the gap. The CDR3 runs 16 residues. The CDR3 spells CASSIGKWRDRDEQYF. DNA for the CDR3: TGTGCCAGTAGTATAGGAAAGTGGCGGGATCGCGACGAGCAGTACTTC.

The chain is built from TRBV11-2 and TRBJ2-1; 14 bases are shared with TRBD2. The CDR3 totals 15 residues. V shed 5 bases and J 10 bases; nucleotides not matched to a gene: 7. Germline V CDR1 and CDR2: SGHAT, FQNNGV. The CDR3 DNA sequence: TGTGCCAGCAGCGAGACTAGCGGGAGGGAGTTGGAGCAGTTCTTC. Translating gives CASSETSGRELEQFF.

This clonotype was counted between two and nine times. This sequence joins TRBV7-6 and TRBJ2-7; TRBD1 matches at 8 bases. The J segment lost 4 bases and the V segment lost 1 base, leaving 6 bases of the junction unmatched. Germline assignment: CDR1 SGHVS and CDR2 FNYEAQ. The CDR3 contains 15 residues. The DNA of the CDR3 is TGTGCCAGCAGCTTAGAGGTACAGGGGGTTTACGAGCAGTACTTC. Encoded protein: CASSLEVQGVYEQYF.

Only a few counts were recorded for this clonotype. The chain is built from TRBV27 and TRBJ2-1; 8 bases align to TRBD2. Trimming took 2 bases from V and 5 from J; bases not matched to a gene: 14. The V gene's germline CDR1 is MNHEY and CDR2 SMNVEV (reference sequence). CDR3 length equals 18 residues. The CDR3 coding sequence is TGTGCCAGCAGTTTAGAAGTAGCGGGAAGGCATGGGGACAATGAGCAGTTCTTC. Translation gives CASSLEVAGRHGDNEQFF.

CDR3 in amino acids: CASSSRSKTSGSGAGELFF. Here the CDR3 DNA reads TGTGCCAGCAGCTCCCGCTCGAAGACTAGCGGGAGTGGCGCCGGGGAGCTGTTTTTT. This chain links TRBV7-3 with TRBJ2-2, with 12 bases fitting TRBD2. Germline V gene lookup returns CDR1 SGHTA and CDR2 FQGTGA. With 4 bases clipped from V and 6 bases from J, the junction kept 15 bases outside the gene matches. The CDR3 runs 19 residues.

For this clonotype: At one end the junction does not follow the germline gene, possibly because of a read error. The rearrangement uses TRBV7-2 and TRBJ2-2; D is unclear. Per the germline V gene, CDR1 is SGHTA and CDR2 is FQGNSA. There are 17 residues in the CDR3. CDR3 bases: TGCGCCAGCAGCCAAGATTGGGCCGCGATTCACACCGGGGAGCTGTTTTTT. As protein: CASSQDWAAIHTGELFF. The full variable domain, with the rest looked up from reference TRBV7-2 and TRBJ2-2, is GAGVSQSPSNKVTEKGKDVELRCDPISGHTALYWYRQSLGQGLEFLIYFQGNSAPDKSGLPSDRFSAERTGGSVSTLTIQRTQQEDSAVYLCASSQDWAAIHTGELFFGEGSRLTVL.

This clonotype occurred many times. This chain uses TRBV28 with TRBJ2-7; D gene ambiguous. Trimming stripped 3 bases from V and 6 bases from J, with 18 bases between. This CDR3 comprises 15 residues. CDR1 is MDHEN and CDR2 is SYDVKM in the germline V gene. The CDR3 protein is CASSFSIPPSGEQYF. CDR3 bases: TGTGCCAGCAGTTTTTCGATTCCCCCTTCTGGCGAGCAGTACTTC.

The chain uses TRBV18 and TRBJ1-1; no clear D gene. This CDR3 has 12 residues. V was shortened by 6 bases and J by 7 bases, with 12 bases between the two germline ends. CDR1 and CDR2 (germline): KGHSH, LQKENI. The CDR3 DNA follows: TGTGCCAGCTCCCGCCCGGGTAATGAAGCTTTCTTT. It translates to CASSRPGNEAFF.

This clonotype was seen repeatedly, ten times or more. This chain uses TRBV28 with TRBJ1-1, with TRBD1 matching 7 bases. J lost 3 bases, V lost 6 bases, and 7 bases had no gene match. Germline CDR1 is MDHEN and CDR2 is SYDVKM. This CDR3 has 14 residues. In DNA form, the CDR3 reads TGTGCCAGCAGCACAGGGGATGGGTACACTGAAGCTTTCTTT. It translates to CASSTGDGYTEAFF.

In its sample, this clonotype was seen many times. V gene TRBV6-1 combines with J gene TRBJ1-1; TRBD1 might be the D (5 bases). Germline-derived CDR1 and CDR2 are MNHNS and SASEGT. The CDR3 length is 14 residues. V lost 6 bases, J lost 2 bases, and 13 bases lay in between. This chain's CDR3 is CASSLRDGNTEAFF. In nucleotides, the CDR3 is TGTGCCAGCAGCTTGAGGGACGGAAACACTGAAGCTTTCTTT.

Worth noting for this clonotype: Possible read error: a much larger clone is one base away. DNA for the CDR3: TGTGCCAGCAGCGTAGGGGTGGTCAAGGAGACCCAGTACTTC. It is translated as CASSVGVVKETQYF. The chain carries TRBV9 and TRBJ2-5; no firm D call. Per germline, CDR1 SGDLS and CDR2 YYNGEE. The CDR3 is 14 amino acids. Trimming shortened V by 0 bases and J by 5 bases, and 11 bases separated the two germline ends.

J is TRBJ2-2 and V is TRBV12-3 or TRBV12-4; TRBD1 matches 9 bases. The CDR3 length is 14 residues. V lost 8 bases and J lost 1; bases outside the gene matches: 2. CDR3 amino acids: CASHRGRNTGELFF. The CDR3, as DNA: TGTGCCAGCCACAGGGGGCGGAACACCGGGGAGCTGTTTTTT.

The genes are TRBV28 and TRBJ2-1; 12 positions match TRBD2. V trimming: 5 bases; J trimming: 6 bases; junction bases outside the gene matches: 5. This CDR3 comprises 15 residues. The germline V gene has CDR1 MDHEN and CDR2 SYDVKM. Here the CDR3 reads CASSLTSGRTNEQFF. The CDR3 nucleotides read TGTGCCAGCAGTCTAACTAGCGGGAGGACCAATGAGCAGTTCTTC.

The chain carries TRBV6-1 and TRBJ2-7; the D gene is possibly TRBD2 (6 bases). Germline V gene lookup returns CDR1 MNHNS and CDR2 SASEGT. The CDR3 has 14 residues. V dropped 4 bases and J dropped 3 bases, with 13 bases sitting between them. The CDR3 loop is CASSGGGTLYEQYF. In DNA form, the CDR3 reads TGTGCCAGCAGTGGGGGAGGCACCCTCTACGAGCAGTACTTC.

CDR3 nucleotide sequence: TGTGCCACCAGAACGGGGATCAATCAGCCCCAGCATTTT. Amino acid sequence: CATRTGINQPQHF. The V gene is TRBV27, the J gene TRBJ1-5; D not resolved. This CDR3 contains 13 residues. Trimming stripped 10 bases from V and 3 bases from J, with 13 bases between. Germline V gene data show CDR1 as MNHEY and CDR2 as SMNVEV (reference sequence).

The chain employs TRBV13 and TRBJ2-2; D unclear. The CDR3 is made up of 15 amino acids. CDR1 and CDR2 (germline): PRHDT, FYEKMQ (reference sequence). The V gene lost 3 bases and the J gene lost 0 bases, with 8 bases spanning the gap. CDR3 sequence (DNA): TGTGCCAGCAGCTTTGCAGGATCGAACACCGGGGAGCTGTTTTTT. Its protein is CASSFAGSNTGELFF. Combining the CDR3 with reference TRBV13 and TRBJ2-2 gives the whole variable domain AAGVIQSPRHLIKEKRETATLKCYPIPRHDTVYWYQQGPGQDPQFLISFYEKMQSDKGSIPDRFSAQQFSDYHSELNMSSLELGDSALYFCASSFAGSNTGELFFGEGSRLTVL.

In its sample, this clonotype was seen a few times. The chain employs TRBV11-2 and TRBJ2-5; D is unclear. The V and J ends lost 0 bases and 6 bases respectively, with 11 bases between them. The CDR3 is made up of 14 amino acids. CDR1 and CDR2 from the germline V gene are SGHAT and FQNNGV. This CDR3 reads CASSLDRSGKTQYF. The CDR3 bases are TGTGCCAGCAGCTTAGACAGGTCAGGAAAGACCCAGTACTTC.

CDR3 nucleotide sequence: TGCGCCAGCAGTGCAGACCCGAACACTGAAGCTTTCTTT. As protein: CASSADPNTEAFF. The V gene is TRBV10-1, the J gene TRBJ1-1; D not certain. The length of the CDR3 is 13 residues. Trimming took off 4 bases at V and 1 base at J, with 7 bases between the two ends. Germline V gene lookup returns CDR1 WNHNN and CDR2 SYGVQD (reference sequence).

This clonotype was seen only a few times. V is TRBV19 and J is TRBJ1-1; 7 nucleotides agree with TRBD1. Germline V gives CDR1 LNHDA, CDR2 SQIVND (reference sequence). V gave up 3 bases and J gave up 5 bases; unmatched junction bases: 0. The CDR3 covers 12 residues. The DNA of the CDR3 is TGTGCCAGTAGTATGACAGGGACTGAAGCTTTCTTT. This encodes CASSMTGTEAFF.

This clonotype was recorded many times. The gene calls are TRBV27 and TRBJ1-1, with D possibly TRBD1 on 5 matching bases. This CDR3 has 17 residues. CDR1 MNHEY and CDR2 SMNVEV come from the germline V gene (reference sequence). Trimming removed 7 bases from V and 0 bases from J, with 21 bases in between. The CDR3 protein is CASTLMGKGGVNTEAFF. The CDR3 nucleotides read TGTGCCAGCACCCTAATGGGTAAAGGAGGGGTGAACACTGAAGCTTTCTTT.

V usage is TRBV7-3 and J usage is TRBJ2-1; D tentatively fits TRBD1 or TRBD2 (5 bases each). CDR1 is SGHTA and CDR2 is FQGTGA in the germline V gene. V gave up 8 bases and J gave up 6 bases, with 17 bases separating them. The CDR3 covers 14 residues. CDR3 sequence: CASGVAGRPNEQFF. The CDR3 DNA follows: TGTGCCAGCGGGGTGGCAGGGAGACCCAATGAGCAGTTCTTC. The full variable domain, with the rest looked up from reference TRBV7-3 and TRBJ2-1, is GAGVSQTPSNKVTEKGKYVELRCDPISGHTALYWYRQSLGQGPEFLIYFQGTGAADDSGLPNDRFFAVRPEGSVSTLKIQRTERGDSAVYLCASGVAGRPNEQFFGPGTRLTVL.

There are many counts of this clonotype. J is TRBJ2-1 and V is TRBV18; possibly TRBD2 for D (6 bases). Trimming took 4 bases from V and 6 from J, leaving 16 bases between them. The CDR3 loop spans 15 amino acids. The V gene's germline CDR1 is KGHSH and CDR2 LQKENI. The CDR3 nucleotides are TGTGCCAGCTCACTGACTAGAAGCTCCATCAATGAGCAGTTCTTC. It translates to CASSLTRSSINEQFF. Looking up the rest from reference TRBV18 and TRBJ2-1 gives the full variable domain: NAGVMQNPRHLVRRRGQEARLRCSPMKGHSHVYWYRQLPEEGLKFMVYLQKENIIDESGMPKERFSAEFPKEGPSILRIQQVVRGDSAAYFCASSLTRSSINEQFFGPGTRLTVL.

The sample holds many counts of this clonotype. This chain joins TRBV29-1 and TRBJ2-7; D not certain. V gave up 6 bases and J gave up 3 bases, with 9 bases separating them. The CDR3 totals 11 residues. CDR1 and CDR2 from the germline V gene are SQVTM and ANQGSEA. The CDR3 DNA is TGCAGCGTGCGGATCCTCTACGAGCAGTACTTC. It encodes CSVRILYEQYF.

This clonotype was detected a few times. This rearrangement joins TRBV7-3 to TRBJ2-6; TRBD1 matches 7 bases. The V gene end was trimmed by 2 bases and the J gene end by 8 bases; junction bases not matched to a gene: 3. The CDR3 consists of 14 residues. CDR1 is SGHTA, CDR2 FQGTGA, per germline. The CDR3 DNA follows: TGTGCCAGCAGCTTAGGGGGACAGTCCAACGTCCTGACTTTC. Amino acid sequence: CASSLGGQSNVLTF. The whole variable domain, remainder taken from reference TRBV7-3 and TRBJ2-6, is GAGVSQTPSNKVTEKGKYVELRCDPISGHTALYWYRQSLGQGPEFLIYFQGTGAADDSGLPNDRFFAVRPEGSVSTLKIQRTERGDSAVYLCASSLGGQSNVLTFGAGSRLTVL.

The chain combines TRBV3-2 with TRBJ2-1. TRBV3-2 is a known pseudogene. This CDR3 is built from 18 residues. This CDR3 is CASSQDRPNKISYNEQFF. In DNA, the CDR3 is TGTGCCAGCAGCCAAGATCGACCGAACAAGATCTCCTACAATGAGCAGTTCTTC.

This clonotype was seen ten or more times. The chain joins TRBV7-2 to TRBJ2-3; D gene unclear. Trimming took off 1 base at V and 3 bases at J, with 11 bases between the two ends. The V gene's germline CDR1 is SGHTA and CDR2 FQGNSA. The CDR3 is 15 residues long. Here the CDR3 DNA reads TGTGCCAGCAGCTTAGACCCTTATGGGACAGATACGCAGTATTTT. Its translation: CASSLDPYGTDTQYF. The whole variable domain, filled in from reference TRBV7-2 and TRBJ2-3, reads GAGVSQSPSNKVTEKGKDVELRCDPISGHTALYWYRQSLGQGLEFLIYFQGNSAPDKSGLPSDRFSAERTGGSVSTLTIQRTQQEDSAVYLCASSLDPYGTDTQYFGPGTRLTVL.